The next 24 T cell receptor beta chains were all read from a single sample in a study of T cells after yellow fever vaccination. TCRdb re-called the 5' RACE reads with MiXCR, one entry per CDR3 protein. The data contain roughly 400,000 distinct CDR3 sequences, over 15% of them seen just once; the ten biggest clones take up 15% to 20%. The specimen was PBMCs, collected before the yellow fever booster vaccination. Receptors originate from a man younger than 30 who received the YFV17D yellow fever vaccine.

This clonotype has a handful of counts. The V and J genes are TRBV20-1 and TRBJ1-1, with 8 bases identical to TRBD1. Germline CDR1 DFQATT, CDR2 SNEGSKA (reference sequence). The junction had 19 bases not matched to a gene; V was cut back by 0 bases and J by 4 bases. The CDR3 is 19 amino acids. CDR3 nucleotide sequence: TGCAGTGCTAGAGAGCCGTACGGACAGGGAGGATGGTCTACCACTGAAGCTTTCTTT. Translated: CSAREPYGQGGWSTTEAFF.

This clonotype has only a few counts. Written as DNA, the CDR3 is TGTGCCAGCAGCCAGATGGGGGGGGCCCAAGAGACCCAGTACTTC. Amino acids: CASSQMGGAQETQYF. The V call is TRBV7-2, the J call TRBJ2-5; D is perhaps TRBD2 (7 bases). Germline CDR1 reads SGHTA; CDR2 reads FQGNSA. Trimming removed 5 bases from V and 1 base from J, with 14 bases in between. This CDR3 is built from 15 residues.

V usage is TRBV6-2 or TRBV6-3 and J usage is TRBJ1-2, with 7 bases aligning to TRBD1. The ends lost 5 bases at V and 4 bases at J; junction bases unmatched: 7. Per germline, CDR1 MNHEY and CDR2 SVGEGT. The CDR3 covers 14 residues. The CDR3 sequence is CASSGVTGSYGYTF. The DNA for the CDR3 is TGTGCCAGCAGTGGCGTGACAGGGAGCTATGGCTACACCTTC.

This chain uses TRBV7-9 with TRBJ2-7, with TRBD1 matching 8 bases. The CDR3 extends over 16 amino acids. Germline V lookup: CDR1 SEHNR, CDR2 FQNEAQ (reference sequence). V lost 5 bases to trimming and J lost 4 bases; unmatched junction nucleotides: 13. The CDR3 DNA reads TGTGCCAGCAGCCCGCGGACAGGGCCTACCTATTACGAGCAGTACTTC. Translating it yields CASSPRTGPTYYEQYF.

The table lists this clonotype with a few counts. The chain has TRBV2 and TRBJ2-3; the D gene is possibly TRBD1 (6 bases). The CDR3 has 13 amino acids. V was trimmed by 9 bases and J by 4 bases, leaving 14 bases between them. Germline V gene data show CDR1 as SNHLY and CDR2 as FYNNEI. The CDR3 reads CARTFGGPDTQYF. The CDR3 DNA reads TGTGCCAGAACCTTTGGGGGCCCAGATACGCAGTATTTT.

CDR3 sequence reads: CASSPSKSGGYGYTF. CDR3 sequence (DNA): TGTGCCAGCAGCCCGAGTAAAAGCGGCGGCTATGGCTACACCTTC. This rearrangement joins TRBV3-1 to TRBJ1-2; no definite D call. Looked up from germline, CDR1 is LGHDT and CDR2 is YNNKEL (reference sequence). This CDR3 comprises 15 residues. V was clipped by 4 bases and J by 4 bases, with 16 bases between them.

For this clonotype: A much larger clone differs from this one at a single base, so this may be a read error. DNA for the CDR3: TGTGCCAGCAGCCAATCAGATACGCAGTATTTT. Translated: CASSQSDTQYF. This chain connects TRBV14 to TRBJ2-3; the D is unclear. Trimming pared 2 bases from V and 4 bases from J, leaving 1 base between. The CDR3 sequence is 11 residues long. The germline V gene has CDR1 SGHDN and CDR2 FVKESK.

This clonotype was seen a few times. The V and J genes are TRBV4-3 and TRBJ2-1; the D is unclear. The V and J ends lost 2 bases and 5 bases respectively, with 10 bases between them. The CDR3 is 14 amino acids. Looked up from germline, CDR1 is LGHNA and CDR2 is YSLEER. In DNA form, the CDR3 reads TGCGCCAGCAGCCAACAGGACGGGCACAATGAGCAGTTCTTC. It is translated as CASSQQDGHNEQFF.

This clonotype was found a few times. The chain carries TRBV27 and TRBJ2-7; possible D gene TRBD1, 5 bases. Between the trimmed V and J ends, which lost 3 bases and 3 bases, there was a span of 9 bases. This CDR3 has 13 residues. Germline CDR1 and CDR2: MNHEY and SMNVEV (reference sequence). For the CDR3, the DNA is TGTGCCAGCAGTTTCGGCAGGGACTACGAGCAGTACGTC. It is translated as CASSFGRDYEQYV.

CDR3 DNA sequence: TGCAGCGTGACAGGGGTCAGGGTCTACAATGAGCAGTTCTTC. It translates to CSVTGVRVYNEQFF. The chain employs TRBV29-1 and TRBJ2-1; 8 bases align to TRBD1. Germline values: CDR1 SQVTM, CDR2 ANQGSEA. The CDR3 has 14 amino acids. J gave up 3 bases and V 6 bases, and 7 bases lay outside the gene matches.

This clonotype has only a few counts. J is TRBJ1-3 and V is TRBV6-6, with a possible D match to TRBD1 (6 bases). Germline lookup yields CDR1 MNHNY and CDR2 SVGAGI (reference sequence). Deletions cut 6 bases from V and 5 bases from J, with 17 bases between. This CDR3 is 15 amino acids long. CDR3 DNA: TGTGCCAGCAGGAGTACGACAGGTGCAAGAAACACCATATATTTT. It yields the protein CASRSTTGARNTIYF.

The rearrangement uses TRBV9 and TRBJ2-3; D tentatively reads TRBD1 or TRBD2 (5 bases each). CDR3 length: 16 residues. The germline V gene encodes CDR1 SGDLS and CDR2 YYNGEE. V lost 1 base and J 0 bases, leaving 12 bases between the germline ends. The CDR3 loop reads CASSVRGQASTDTQYF. CDR3 bases: TGTGCCAGCAGCGTACGGGGCCAAGCTAGCACAGATACGCAGTATTTT.

This clonotype was counted a few times. The rearrangement uses TRBV6-1 and TRBJ1-2; D ambiguous. The CDR3 runs to 13 residues. Germline CDR1 and CDR2: MNHNS and SASEGT. The V end lost 3 bases, the J end lost 4 bases, and 9 bases lay between the germline ends. This CDR3 reads CASSDLRAYGYTF. CDR3 in DNA: TGTGCCAGCAGTGACCTAAGGGCCTATGGCTACACCTTC.

V is TRBV11-2 and J is TRBJ2-5; D not resolved. This CDR3 contains 12 residues. Per germline, CDR1 SGHAT and CDR2 FQNNGV. The V end lost 6 bases, the J end lost 9 bases, and 14 bases lay between the germline ends. CDR3 DNA: TGTGCCAGCAGGTCCGAAGGCCCGCCCCAGTACTTC. It encodes CASRSEGPPQYF. Drawing the rest from reference TRBV11-2 and TRBJ2-5, the complete variable domain is EAGVAQSPRYKIIEKRQSVAFWCNPISGHATLYWYQQILGQGPKLLIQFQNNGVVDDSQLPKDRFSAERLKGVDSTLKIQPAKLEDSAVYLCASRSEGPPQYFGPGTRLLVL.

The chain joins TRBV12-3 or TRBV12-4 to TRBJ2-4; 8 bases agree with TRBD1. V lost 6 bases and J lost 7; bases outside the gene matches: 11. The CDR3 loop spans 15 amino acids. The CDR3 sequence: CASSYTGQGRNIQYF. CDR3 nucleotides: TGTGCCAGCAGCTATACCGGACAGGGACGGAACATTCAGTACTTC.

This clonotype has just a few counts. The V gene is TRBV20-1, the J gene TRBJ2-5; 10 bases agree with TRBD1. Germline CDR1 is DFQATT and CDR2 is SNEGSKA (reference sequence). The CDR3 runs 13 residues. The CDR3 DNA follows: TGCAGGCCCGGGACAGGGGCTCAAGAGACCCAGTACTTC. Translated, it gives CRPGTGAQETQYF.

CDR3 loop: CASSGSGTRTNEQFF. The CDR3 region has the DNA TGTGCCAGCAGCGGCAGTGGGACTAGGACGAATGAGCAGTTCTTC. The V gene is TRBV9, the J gene TRBJ2-1; the match to TRBD2 covers 8 bases. V was clipped by 3 bases and J by 7 bases; unmatched bases: 9. The CDR3 is 15 amino acids. The germline CDR1 and CDR2 sequences are SGDLS and YYNGEE.

The chain is built from TRBV9 and TRBJ2-1, with D possibly TRBD2 on 5 matching bases. The CDR3 contains 14 residues. The V end was cut by 0 bases, the J end by 11 bases, with 15 bases between. The germline V gene encodes CDR1 SGDLS and CDR2 YYNGEE. Here the CDR3 reads CASSVVSLSGKQFF. CDR3 DNA: TGTGCCAGCAGCGTAGTTAGCTTATCGGGGAAGCAGTTCTTC. The whole variable domain, remainder taken from reference TRBV9 and TRBJ2-1, is DSGVTQTPKHLITATGQRVTLRCSPRSGDLSVYWYQQSLDQGLQFLIQYYNGEERAKGNILERFSAQQFPDLHSELNLSSLELGDSALYFCASSVVSLSGKQFFGPGTRLTVL.

J is TRBJ2-5 and V is TRBV10-3, with 9 bases matching TRBD2. Per germline, CDR1 ENHRY and CDR2 SYGVKD. This CDR3 is 15 amino acids long. J lost 5 bases, V lost 4 bases, and 8 bases had no gene match. The CDR3: CAISVGAGGTETQYF. DNA for the CDR3: TGTGCCATCAGTGTAGGAGCGGGGGGCACTGAGACCCAGTACTTC.

This clonotype has just a few counts. The chain uses TRBV4-3 and TRBJ2-3; 10 nucleotides agree with TRBD2. V was clipped by 3 bases and J by 1 base; unmatched bases: 4. This CDR3 region has 16 residues. Germline V gene data show CDR1 as LGHNA and CDR2 as YSLEER. CDR3 nucleotides: TGCGCCAGCAGCCAGTTTCTAGCGGGAGGCACAGATACGCAGTATTTT. It specifies CASSQFLAGGTDTQYF.

The chain is built from TRBV7-9 and TRBJ2-7, with 8 positions matching TRBD1. The CDR3 spans 13 residues. Per the germline V gene, CDR1 is SEHNR and CDR2 is FQNEAQ (reference sequence). V lost 5 bases, J lost 8 bases, and 8 bases stayed unmatched. The CDR3 nucleotides are TGTGCCAGCAGCCCAGGACAGGGAGTTAAGCAGTACGTC. This gives the protein CASSPGQGVKQYV.

This clonotype was recorded a few times. The gene calls are TRBV29-1 and TRBJ2-3, with D hard to call. The V and J ends lost 4 bases and 0 bases respectively, with 8 bases between them. The CDR3 spans 13 residues. Germline V gives CDR1 SQVTM, CDR2 ANQGSEA. The chain's CDR3 is CSVGSVSTDTQYF. The CDR3 DNA sequence: TGCAGCGTTGGGTCCGTAAGCACAGATACGCAGTATTTT.

For the CDR3, the DNA is TGCAGTGCTAGAGTGGGGGGATCTGGGGCCAACGTCCTGACTTTC. Its protein product is CSARVGGSGANVLTF. This rearrangement joins TRBV20-1 to TRBJ2-6; D is perhaps TRBD2 (6 bases). Germline CDR1 reads DFQATT; CDR2 reads SNEGSKA (reference sequence). The CDR3 sequence is 15 residues long. Trimming left V 1 base short and J 1 base short, with 8 bases between.

The V call is TRBV14, the J call TRBJ1-3; the D is unclear. The CDR3 totals 13 residues. Germline CDR1 reads SGHDN; CDR2 reads FVKESK. V shed 0 bases and J shed 8 bases, with 8 bases lying between them. The CDR3 DNA reads TGTGCCAGCAGCCAAGATCGGGAGGACACCATATATTTT. It specifies CASSQDREDTIYF.